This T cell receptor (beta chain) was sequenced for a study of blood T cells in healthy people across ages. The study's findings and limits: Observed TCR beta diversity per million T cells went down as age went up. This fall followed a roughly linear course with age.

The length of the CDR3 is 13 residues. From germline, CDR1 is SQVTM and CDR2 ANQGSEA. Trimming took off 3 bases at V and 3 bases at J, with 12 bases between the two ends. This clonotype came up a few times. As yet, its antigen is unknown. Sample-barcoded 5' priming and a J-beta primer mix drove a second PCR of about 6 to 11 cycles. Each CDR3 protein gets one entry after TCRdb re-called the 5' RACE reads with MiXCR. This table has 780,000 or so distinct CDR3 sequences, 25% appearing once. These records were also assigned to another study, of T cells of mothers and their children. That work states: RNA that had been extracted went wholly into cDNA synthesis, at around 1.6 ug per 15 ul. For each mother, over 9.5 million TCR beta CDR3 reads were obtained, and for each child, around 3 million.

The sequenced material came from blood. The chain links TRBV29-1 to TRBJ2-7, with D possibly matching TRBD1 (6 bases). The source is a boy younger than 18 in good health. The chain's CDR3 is CSVEGHANYEQYF. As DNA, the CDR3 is TGCAGCGTTGAGGGACACGCGAACTACGAGCAGTACTTC.